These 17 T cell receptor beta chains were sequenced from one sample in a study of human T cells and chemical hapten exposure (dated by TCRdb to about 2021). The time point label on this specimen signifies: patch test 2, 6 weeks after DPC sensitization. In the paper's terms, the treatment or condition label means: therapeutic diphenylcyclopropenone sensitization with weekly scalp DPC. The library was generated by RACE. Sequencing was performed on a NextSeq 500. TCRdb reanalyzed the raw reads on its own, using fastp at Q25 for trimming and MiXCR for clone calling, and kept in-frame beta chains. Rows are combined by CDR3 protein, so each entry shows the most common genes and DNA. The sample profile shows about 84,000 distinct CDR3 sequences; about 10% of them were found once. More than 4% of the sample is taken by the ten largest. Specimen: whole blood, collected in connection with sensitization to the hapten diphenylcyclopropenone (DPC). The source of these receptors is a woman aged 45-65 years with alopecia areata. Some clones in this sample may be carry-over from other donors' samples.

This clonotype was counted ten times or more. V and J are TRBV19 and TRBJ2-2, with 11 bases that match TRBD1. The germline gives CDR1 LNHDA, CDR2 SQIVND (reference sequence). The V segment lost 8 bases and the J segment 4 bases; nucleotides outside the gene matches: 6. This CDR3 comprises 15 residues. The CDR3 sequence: CASGRDRGSTGELFF. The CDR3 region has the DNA TGTGCCAGTGGACGGGACAGGGGGTCCACCGGGGAGCTGTTTTTT.

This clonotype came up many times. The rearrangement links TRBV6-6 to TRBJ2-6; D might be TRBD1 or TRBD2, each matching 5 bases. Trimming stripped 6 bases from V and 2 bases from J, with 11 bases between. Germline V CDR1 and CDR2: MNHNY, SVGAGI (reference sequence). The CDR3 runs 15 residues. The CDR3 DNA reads TGTGCCAGCAGGGAGGACACGACTGGGGCCAACGTCCTGACTTTC. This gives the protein CASREDTTGANVLTF.

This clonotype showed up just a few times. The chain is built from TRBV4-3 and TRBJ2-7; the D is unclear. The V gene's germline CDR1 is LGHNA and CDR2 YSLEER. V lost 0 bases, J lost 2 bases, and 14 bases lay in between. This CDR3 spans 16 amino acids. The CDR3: CASSQDLRRSPYEQYF. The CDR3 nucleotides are TGCGCCAGCAGCCAAGATTTACGCAGGAGCCCCTACGAGCAGTACTTC.

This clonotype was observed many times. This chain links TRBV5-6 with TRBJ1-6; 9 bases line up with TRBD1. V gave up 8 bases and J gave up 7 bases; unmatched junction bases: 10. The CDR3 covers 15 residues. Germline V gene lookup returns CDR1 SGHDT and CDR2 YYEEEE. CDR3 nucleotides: TGTGCCAGTTCGGGACAGGGAAGGAGAAATTCACCCCTCCACTTT. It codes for CASSGQGRRNSPLHF.

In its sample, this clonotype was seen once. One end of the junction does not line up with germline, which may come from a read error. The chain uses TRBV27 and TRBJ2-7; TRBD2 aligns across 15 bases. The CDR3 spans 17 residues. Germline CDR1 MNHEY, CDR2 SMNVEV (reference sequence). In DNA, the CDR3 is TGTGCCGGCAGGCCCGGACTAGCGGGAGGGCTCCCCTACGAGCAGTACTTC. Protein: CAGRPGLAGGLPYEQYF.

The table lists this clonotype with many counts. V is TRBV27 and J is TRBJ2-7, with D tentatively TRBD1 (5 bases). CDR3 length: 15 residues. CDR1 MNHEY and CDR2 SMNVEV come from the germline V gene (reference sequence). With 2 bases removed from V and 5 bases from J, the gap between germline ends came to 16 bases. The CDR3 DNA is TGTGCCAGCAGTTTAAGGGCATTGAACAGGCACGAGCAGTACTTC. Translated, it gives CASSLRALNRHEQYF.

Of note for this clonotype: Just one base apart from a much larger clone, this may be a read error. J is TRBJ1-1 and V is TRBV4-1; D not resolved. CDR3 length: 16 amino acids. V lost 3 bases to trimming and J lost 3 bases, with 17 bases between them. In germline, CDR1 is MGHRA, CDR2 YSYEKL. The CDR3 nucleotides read TGCGCCAGCAGCCATGCTAACAAGGGCGCCCACACTGAAGCTTTCTTT. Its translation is CASSHANKGAHTEAFF.

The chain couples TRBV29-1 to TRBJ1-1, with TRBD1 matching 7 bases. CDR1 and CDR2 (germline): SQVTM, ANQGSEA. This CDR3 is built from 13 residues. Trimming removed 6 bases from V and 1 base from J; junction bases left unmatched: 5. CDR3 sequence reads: CSVGGQSNTEAFF. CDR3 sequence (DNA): TGCAGCGTCGGGGGACAGTCGAACACTGAAGCTTTCTTT. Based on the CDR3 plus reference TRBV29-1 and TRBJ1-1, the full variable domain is SAVISQKPSRDICQRGTSLTIQCQVDSQVTMMFWYRQQPGQSLTLIATANQGSEATYESGFVIDKFPISRPNLTFSTLTVSNMSPEDSSIYLCSVGGQSNTEAFFGQGTRLTVV.

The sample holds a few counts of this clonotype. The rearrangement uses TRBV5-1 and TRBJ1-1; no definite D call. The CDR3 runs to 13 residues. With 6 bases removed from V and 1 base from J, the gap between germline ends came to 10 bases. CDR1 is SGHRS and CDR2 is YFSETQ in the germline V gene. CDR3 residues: CASKSQRNTEAFF. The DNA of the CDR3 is TGCGCCAGCAAGTCGCAGAGGAACACTGAAGCTTTCTTT. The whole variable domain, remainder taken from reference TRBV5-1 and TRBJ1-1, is KAGVTQTPRYLIKTRGQQVTLSCSPISGHRSVSWYQQTPGQGLQFLFEYFSETQRNKGNFPGRFSGRQFSNSRSEMNVSTLELGDSALYLCASKSQRNTEAFFGQGTRLTVV.

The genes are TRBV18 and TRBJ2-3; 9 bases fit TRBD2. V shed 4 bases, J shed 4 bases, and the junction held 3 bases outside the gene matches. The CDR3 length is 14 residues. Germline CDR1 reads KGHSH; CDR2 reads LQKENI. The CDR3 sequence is CASSLSGRPDTQYF. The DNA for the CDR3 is TGTGCCAGCTCACTTAGCGGGAGACCAGATACGCAGTATTTT.

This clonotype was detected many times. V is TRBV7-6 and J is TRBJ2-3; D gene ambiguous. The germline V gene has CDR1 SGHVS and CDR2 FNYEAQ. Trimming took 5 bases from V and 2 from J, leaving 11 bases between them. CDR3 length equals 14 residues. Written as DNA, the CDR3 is TGTGCCAGCAGCCCGGGTCGCCACACAGATACGCAGTATTTT. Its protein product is CASSPGRHTDTQYF.

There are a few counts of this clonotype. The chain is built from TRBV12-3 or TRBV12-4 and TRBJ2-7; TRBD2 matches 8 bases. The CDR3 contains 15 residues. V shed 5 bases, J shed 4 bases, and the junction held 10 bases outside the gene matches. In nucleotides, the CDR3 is TGTGCCAGCAGTCGCGTTGGCGGGAGGATTTACGAGCAGTACTTC. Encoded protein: CASSRVGGRIYEQYF.

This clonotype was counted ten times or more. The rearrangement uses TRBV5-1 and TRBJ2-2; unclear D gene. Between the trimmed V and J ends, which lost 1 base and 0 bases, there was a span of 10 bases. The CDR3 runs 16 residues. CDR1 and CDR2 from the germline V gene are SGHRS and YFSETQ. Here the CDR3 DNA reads TGCGCCAGCAGCTTGTTGTCCCTTCCGAACACCGGGGAGCTGTTTTTT. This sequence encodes CASSLLSLPNTGELFF.

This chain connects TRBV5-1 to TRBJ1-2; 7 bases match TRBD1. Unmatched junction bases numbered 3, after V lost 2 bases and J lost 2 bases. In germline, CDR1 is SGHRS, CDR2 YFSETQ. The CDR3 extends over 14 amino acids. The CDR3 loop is CASSFEDRNYGYTF. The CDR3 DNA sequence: TGCGCCAGCAGCTTCGAGGACAGGAACTATGGCTACACCTTC.

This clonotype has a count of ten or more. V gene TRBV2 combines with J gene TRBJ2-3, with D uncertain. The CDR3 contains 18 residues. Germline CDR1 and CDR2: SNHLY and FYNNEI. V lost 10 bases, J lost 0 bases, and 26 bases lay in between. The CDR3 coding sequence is TGTGCCATCGTGCCATCCGACGGAAAGAAGACTAGCACAGATACGCAGTATTTT. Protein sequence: CAIVPSDGKKTSTDTQYF.

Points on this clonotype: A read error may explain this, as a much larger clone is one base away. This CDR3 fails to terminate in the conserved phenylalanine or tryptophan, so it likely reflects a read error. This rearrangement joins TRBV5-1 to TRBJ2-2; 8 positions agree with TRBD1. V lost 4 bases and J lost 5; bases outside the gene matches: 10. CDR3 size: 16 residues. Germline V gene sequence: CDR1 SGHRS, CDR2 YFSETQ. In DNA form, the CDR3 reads TGCGCCAGCAGCCCGGGGACAGGCGGAGGAACCGGGGAGCTGTTTCTT. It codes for CASSPGTGGGTGELFL.

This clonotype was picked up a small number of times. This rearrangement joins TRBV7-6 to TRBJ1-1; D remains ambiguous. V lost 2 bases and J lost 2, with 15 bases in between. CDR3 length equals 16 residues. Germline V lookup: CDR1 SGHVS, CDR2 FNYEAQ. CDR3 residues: CASSLRSRAANTEAFF. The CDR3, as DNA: TGTGCCAGCAGCTTAAGGTCCCGGGCCGCAAACACTGAAGCTTTCTTT.